Each of the 6 T cell receptor beta chains below was sequenced from the same sample in a study of T cells in Graves' hyperthyroidism and ophthalmopathy. It was RNA transcripts that yielded the amplified TCR beta CDR3 regions. The TCR CDR3 first-round RT-PCR relied on the HTBI primer set. TCRdb itself ran the multiplex PCR reads through MiXCR, one entry per CDR3 protein. This sample has hundreds of thousands of distinct CDR3 sequences; 17% occur once, and the top ten carry over 50%. The sequenced material came from blood. The receptor set was obtained from a woman in her sixties or seventies with Graves' ophthalmopathy.

This clonotype was observed many times. The chain's CDR3 is CASSPSSVGYNEQFF. Here the CDR3 DNA reads TGTGCCAGCAGTCCCTCTAGCGTCGGCTACAATGAGCAGTTCTTC. The chain combines TRBV28 with TRBJ2-1, with D maybe TRBD2 (6 bases). The germline CDR1 and CDR2 sequences are MDHEN and SYDVKM. The CDR3 loop spans 15 amino acids. V lost 5 bases, J lost 3 bases, and 14 bases lay in between.

This clonotype showed up many times. The chain combines TRBV14 with TRBJ1-1; tentative D call: TRBD1 (6 bases). V shed 6 bases and J shed 10 bases, with 21 bases lying between them. Per germline, CDR1 SGHDN and CDR2 FVKESK. The CDR3 has 14 residues. The CDR3 sequence is CASRKTGLSPAAFF. In DNA form, the CDR3 reads TGTGCCAGCAGGAAGACAGGACTATCTCCTGCAGCTTTCTTT.

This clonotype occurred many times. The chain links TRBV15 to TRBJ2-1; TRBD1 matches at 7 bases. CDR1 is LNHNV and CDR2 is YYDKDF in the germline V gene (reference sequence). The ends lost 5 bases at V and 4 bases at J; junction bases unmatched: 8. The CDR3 spans 15 residues. The CDR3: CATSASAGGYNEQFF. CDR3 DNA sequence: TGTGCCACCAGCGCCTCAGCAGGGGGTTACAATGAGCAGTTCTTC.

Only a few counts were recorded for this clonotype. A clone one base away is much larger, so this may be a read error. V usage is TRBV11-2 and J usage is TRBJ1-4; 8 bases line up with TRBD1. The germline CDR1 and CDR2 sequences are SGHAT and FQNNGV. The CDR3 runs 15 residues. After removal of 2 bases from V and 10 bases from J, the junction contained 9 bases not matched to a gene. CDR3 amino acids: CASSLHDRGSIKLFF. The CDR3 DNA reads as TGTGCCAGCAGCTTACACGACAGGGGTTCGATAAAACTGTTTTTT.

V usage is TRBV5-1 and J usage is TRBJ1-1, with D possibly matching TRBD1 (5 bases). V was pared by 4 bases and J by 3 bases, with 13 bases between. This CDR3 is 14 amino acids long. In germline, CDR1 is SGHRS, CDR2 YFSETQ. The CDR3 DNA sequence: TGCGCCAGCAGCCCGACAAGGGGCTACACTGAAGCTTTCTTT. This encodes CASSPTRGYTEAFF. The full variable domain, rest sourced from reference TRBV5-1 and TRBJ1-1, is KAGVTQTPRYLIKTRGQQVTLSCSPISGHRSVSWYQQTPGQGLQFLFEYFSETQRNKGNFPGRFSGRQFSNSRSEMNVSTLELGDSALYLCASSPTRGYTEAFFGQGTRLTVV.

This clonotype was observed many times. The chain has TRBV27 and TRBJ2-7, with D tentatively TRBD1 or TRBD2 (5 bases each). V dropped 4 bases and J dropped 3 bases, with 13 bases sitting between them. Per germline, CDR1 MNHEY and CDR2 SMNVEV (reference sequence). This CDR3 region has 14 residues. CDR3 DNA: TGTGCCAGCAGTTCCATCGGGGCTGACTACGAGCAGTACTTC. Protein sequence: CASSSIGADYEQYF.